This entry lists 13 T cell receptor beta chains sequenced from one sample in a study of regulatory T cells in long-lasting Graves disease. Construction of TCR beta libraries relied on iRepertoire HTBI primers and on Arm-PCR targeting CDR3 regions. TCRdb redid the calling of the multiplex PCR reads with MiXCR, one entry per CDR3 protein. The profile covers 530,000 or so distinct CDR3 sequences, with 15% to 20% appearing a single time and around 12% taken by the ten largest. Described time point: newly diagnosed GD, antithyroid drugs for less than 3 months. Making the TCR library involved RNA that had been extracted from PBMCs. This same sample was also part of a study on T cells in Graves' hyperthyroidism and ophthalmopathy.

The sample consisted of peripheral blood mononuclear cells (PBMCs), taken at new diagnosis, from a patient treated with antithyroid drugs. These receptors originate from a man aged 18 to 29 with Graves disease.

The sample holds many counts of this clonotype. V is TRBV27 and J is TRBJ2-3, with D tentatively TRBD2 (5 bases). Trimming stripped 5 bases from V and 1 base from J, with 16 bases between. The CDR3 length is 16 residues. Germline CDR1 is MNHEY and CDR2 is SMNVEV (reference sequence). In DNA form, the CDR3 reads TGTGCCAGCAGTGGATTCCTAGGGCGGGGCACAGATACGCAGTATTTT. The encoded protein is CASSGFLGRGTDTQYF.

The chain couples TRBV10-1 to TRBJ2-7; TRBD2 matches at 12 bases. The length of the CDR3 is 15 residues. Trimming cost V 0 bases and J 10 bases; bases outside gene matches: 7. Per the germline V gene, CDR1 is WNHNN and CDR2 is SYGVQD (reference sequence). The CDR3 loop is CASSESSLAGGPQYF. The CDR3 DNA reads TGCGCCAGCAGTGAGTCGAGTCTAGCGGGAGGGCCTCAGTACTTC.

The chain joins TRBV12-3 or TRBV12-4 to TRBJ1-6; no reliable D call. The CDR3 sequence is 13 residues long. V gave up 10 bases and J gave up 7 bases, with 14 bases separating them. This CDR3 is CATRARTNSPLHF. As DNA, the CDR3 is TGTGCCACAAGGGCAAGGACCAATTCACCCCTCCACTTT.

For this clonotype: Mismatch with germline at one junction end may stem from a read error. The DNA for the CDR3 is TGCAGCGTTGCACCCACCGCGGCTAATGAACAACTGTTTTTT. Translation gives CSVAPTAANEQLFF. The chain combines TRBV29-1 with TRBJ1-4; D not resolved. This CDR3 region has 14 residues. Germline CDR1 SQVTM, CDR2 ANQGSEA.

This chain connects TRBV10-3 to TRBJ2-1, with D perhaps matching TRBD2 (6 bases). Germline values: CDR1 ENHRY, CDR2 SYGVKD. Trimming removed 0 bases at V and 3 bases at J, with 9 bases between. The CDR3 has 15 amino acids. CDR3 in DNA: TGTGCCATCAGTGAGTCTCCTAGCGACTACAATGAGCAGTTCTTC. As protein: CAISESPSDYNEQFF.

The chain's CDR3 is CASSQGRLGWESSYNEQFF. The DNA for the CDR3 is TGCGCCAGCAGCCAGGGTAGGCTAGGGTGGGAGAGCTCCTACAATGAGCAGTTCTTC. J is TRBJ2-1 and V is TRBV4-1; tentatively, D is TRBD2 (5 bases). The CDR3 has 19 residues. The germline V gene has CDR1 MGHRA and CDR2 YSYEKL. V dropped 3 bases and J dropped 0 bases, with 21 bases sitting between them.

The rearrangement links TRBV12-3 or TRBV12-4 to TRBJ1-4; 7 bases align to TRBD1. The CDR3 length is 15 residues. The V and J ends lost 8 bases and 0 bases, in that order; junction bases with no gene match: 6. For the CDR3, the DNA is TGTGCCAGCTCAGGGGGTAGGACAACTAATGAAAAACTGTTTTTT. This codes for CASSGGRTTNEKLFF.

Comments on this clonotype: It may be a read error: a sequence one base away is much more abundant. The chain joins TRBV7-3 to TRBJ2-5; perhaps TRBD2 as D (6 bases). Per germline, CDR1 SGHTA and CDR2 FQGTGA. V was cut by 5 bases and J by 3 bases, with 10 bases left in between. The CDR3 runs 13 residues. CDR3 residues: CASSRDFKETQYF. DNA of the CDR3: TGTGCCAGCAGCCGGGACTTTAAAGAGACCCAGTACTTC.

At least ten counts were recorded for this clonotype. The genes are TRBV28 and TRBJ2-7; D is unresolved. The CDR3 spans 14 residues. Germline V gives CDR1 MDHEN, CDR2 SYDVKM. Between the trimmed V and J ends, which lost 2 bases and 2 bases, there was a span of 10 bases. CDR3 residues: CASSLQPGAYEQYF. CDR3 in DNA: TGTGCCAGCAGTTTACAACCAGGAGCCTACGAGCAGTACTTC.

The table lists this clonotype with many counts. The rearrangement uses TRBV12-5 and TRBJ2-5; D gene uncertain. The CDR3 contains 14 residues. V was cut by 1 base and J by 5 bases, with 11 bases left in between. The germline gives CDR1 LGHNT, CDR2 FRNRAP. The CDR3 sequence: CASGLGVIGETQYF. The CDR3 nucleotides read TGTGCTAGTGGTTTGGGGGTTATCGGGGAGACCCAGTACTTC.

The table lists this clonotype with many counts. The chain carries TRBV7-3 and TRBJ2-1, with TRBD2 as a possible D gene (5 bases). Between the trimmed V and J ends, which lost 4 bases and 7 bases, there was a span of 17 bases. The CDR3 is 15 residues long. Germline values: CDR1 SGHTA, CDR2 FQGTGA. The CDR3 region is CASSSDGLGSNEQFF. The CDR3 DNA reads as TGTGCCAGCAGCTCTGACGGGCTAGGGAGTAATGAGCAGTTCTTC.

In its sample, this clonotype was seen a few times. The chain combines TRBV27 with TRBJ1-5, with TRBD1 matching over 7 bases. The CDR3 consists of 14 residues. V was clipped by 8 bases and J by 6 bases; unmatched bases: 10. Looked up from germline, CDR1 is MNHEY and CDR2 is SMNVEV (reference sequence). Written as DNA, the CDR3 is TGTGCCAGCGGTAACAGGGGTAGCGGTCAGCCCCAGCATTTT. Its translation: CASGNRGSGQPQHF.

This clonotype was seen ten or more times. The CDR3 loop reads CASSLLKGQAFF. CDR3 DNA: TGTGCCAGCAGTTTATTAAAAGGTCAAGCTTTCTTT. This rearrangement joins TRBV27 to TRBJ1-1; D is undetermined. The CDR3 spans 12 residues. The V gene lost 1 base and the J gene lost 9 bases, with 9 bases spanning the gap. Germline V gene data show CDR1 as MNHEY and CDR2 as SMNVEV (reference sequence).